These 10 T cell receptor beta chains share one sample of origin, sequenced in a study of OX40 agonist ivuxolimab in advanced cancers. The method was immunoSEQ multiplex PCR; TCRdb's version includes in-frame clones alone and lacks a portion of them. The sample has approximately 60,000 clones, 88% seen once. The sample consisted of CD4+ or CD8+ T cells sorted from blood, taken in a trial of the OX40 agonist ivuxolimab. The receptors were sampled from an adult with an advanced solid tumor such as melanoma, head and neck, liver or kidney cancer.

V usage is TRBV7-9 and J usage is TRBJ2-7; D gene uncertain. CDR1 and CDR2 from the germline V gene are SEHNR and FQNEAQ (reference sequence). With 4 bases removed from V and 3 bases from J, the gap between germline ends came to 4 bases. This CDR3 is 11 amino acids long. CDR3 bases: TGTGCCAGCAGCTCCCACTACGAGCAGTACTTC. Translation gives CASSSHYEQYF.

This chain links TRBV12-5 with TRBJ2-1; 8 bases agree with TRBD1. V lost 5 bases, J lost 9 bases, and 6 bases stayed unmatched. The CDR3 loop spans 13 amino acids. Germline CDR1 LGHNT, CDR2 FRNRAP. CDR3 coding DNA: TGTGCTAGTGGTCCCAGGGGGCTGAGTGAGCAGTTCTTC. Its protein product is CASGPRGLSEQFF.

This chain links TRBV18 with TRBJ2-3, with TRBD2 matching over 12 bases. This CDR3 has 19 amino acids. V dropped 3 bases and J dropped 2; count of bases not matched to a gene: 12. In germline, CDR1 is KGHSH, CDR2 LQKENI. The CDR3 nucleotides are TGTGCCAGCTCACCCATAAGACTAGCGGGAGTAAGGGCCACAGATACGCAGTATTTT. Amino acids: CASSPIRLAGVRATDTQYF.

This rearrangement joins TRBV18 to TRBJ2-3; no definite D call. This CDR3 region has 12 residues. Germline CDR1 reads KGHSH; CDR2 reads LQKENI. V shed 1 base and J shed 3 bases, with 2 bases lying between them. CDR3: CASSPRTDTQYF. Written as DNA, the CDR3 is TGTGCCAGCTCACCACGGACAGATACGCAGTATTTT.

V is TRBV11-3 and J is TRBJ1-1; 9 nucleotides line up with TRBD1. CDR1 is SGHNT, CDR2 YENEEA, per germline. The CDR3 is 14 amino acids. Losses at the gene ends were 2 bases for V and 5 bases for J; bases not matched to a gene: 3. CDR3 sequence: CASSLRTGATEAFF. The CDR3 DNA is TGTGCCAGCAGCTTAAGGACAGGGGCAACTGAAGCTTTCTTT.

This chain links TRBV5-1 with TRBJ2-1; 12 nucleotides align to TRBD2. Germline CDR1 SGHRS, CDR2 YFSETQ. There are 15 residues in the CDR3. V trimming: 0 bases; J trimming: 8 bases; junction bases outside the gene matches: 3. CDR3 coding DNA: TGCGCCAGCAGCTTGGGGCTAGCGGGAGGGGATGAGCAGTTCTTC. Translation: CASSLGLAGGDEQFF.

The chain is built from TRBV6-1 and TRBJ2-3; 8 bases are shared with TRBD1. The CDR3 runs to 14 residues. Germline trimming cut 8 bases from V and 6 bases from J; bases unmatched to any gene: 10. The germline gives CDR1 MNHNS, CDR2 SASEGT. DNA for the CDR3: TGTGCCAGCGCTCCGGACAGGGTTAGCGATACGCAGTATTTT. Translating it yields CASAPDRVSDTQYF.

The chain has TRBV6-5 and TRBJ1-2, with D perhaps matching TRBD1 (5 bases). Trimming took 0 bases from V and 8 from J, leaving 10 bases between them. Germline V lookup: CDR1 MNHEY, CDR2 SVGAGI. The CDR3 sequence is 13 residues long. CDR3 bases: TGTGCCAGCAGTTACTCGCAGGGCGTCGGCTACACCTTC. This codes for CASSYSQGVGYTF.

This clone was seen once. This chain uses TRBV11-2 with TRBJ1-2; D call uncertain. This CDR3 spans 13 amino acids. V was clipped by 4 bases and J by 4 bases, with 10 bases between them. Germline CDR1 reads SGHAT; CDR2 reads FQNNGV. The CDR3 nucleotides read TGTGCCAGCAGCTCCTGGCAGTTCTATGGCTACACCTTC. The encoded protein is CASSSWQFYGYTF.

The CDR3 reads CASTSGSYEQYF. Here the CDR3 DNA reads TGTGCCAGCACCAGCGGGTCCTACGAGCAGTACTTC. V usage is TRBV2 and J usage is TRBJ2-7; a possible D gene is TRBD2 (6 bases). This CDR3 has 12 amino acids. Germline-derived CDR1 and CDR2 are SNHLY and FYNNEI. The ends were cut back, 7 bases at V and 1 base at J, with 8 bases in the middle.